The 8 T cell receptor beta chains in this list originate from one sample, sequenced in a study of T cells in Graves' hyperthyroidism and ophthalmopathy. Regions amplified from RNA transcripts were the TCR beta CDR3 regions. Researchers ran a first-round RT-PCR on the TCR CDR3 using the HTBI primer set. From the multiplex PCR reads, TCRdb called clonotypes with MiXCR, one entry per CDR3 protein. The sample holds more than 450,000 distinct CDR3 sequences, just under 20% seen once. Sequencing used blood. Receptor source: a man aged 40-50 years with Graves' ophthalmopathy.

With regard to this clonotype: A much larger clone differs from this one at a single base, so this may be a read error. The rearrangement uses TRBV14 and TRBJ2-1, with TRBD1 matching over 8 bases. CDR1 is SGHDN and CDR2 is FVKESK in the germline V gene. This CDR3 has 15 residues. V lost 4 bases, J lost 9 bases, and 11 bases stayed unmatched. The DNA for the CDR3 is TGTGCCAGCAGCCCCTGGACAGGGTCTGAGGCTGAGCAGTTCTTC. Protein sequence: CASSPWTGSEAEQFF.

This clonotype showed up just a few times. The chain's CDR3 is CSVEMKNYGYTF. The CDR3 DNA sequence: TGCAGCGTTGAAATGAAGAACTATGGCTACACCTTC. The chain links TRBV29-1 to TRBJ1-2, with D unclear. Trimming stripped 2 bases from V and 2 bases from J, with 6 bases between. Germline V CDR1 and CDR2: SQVTM, ANQGSEA. The CDR3 is 12 amino acids.

This clonotype has just a few counts. This chain uses TRBV6-1 with TRBJ1-1; TRBD1 might be the D (6 bases). V lost 6 bases and J 0 bases, leaving 14 bases between the germline ends. This CDR3 region has 15 residues. CDR1 is MNHNS, CDR2 SASEGT, per germline. The CDR3 here is CASRFSGELNTEAFF. In DNA, the CDR3 is TGTGCCAGCAGATTTTCAGGGGAGTTGAACACTGAAGCTTTCTTT.

The rearrangement uses TRBV6-1 and TRBJ2-1, with 10 bases matching TRBD2. The V and J ends lost 8 bases and 1 base, in that order; junction bases with no gene match: 2. The CDR3 contains 14 residues. The germline V gene encodes CDR1 MNHNS and CDR2 SASEGT. Here the CDR3 reads CASFSGGSYNEQFF. Written as DNA, the CDR3 is TGTGCCAGCTTTAGCGGGGGGTCCTACAATGAGCAGTTCTTC.

This clonotype turned up a few times. CDR3 DNA: TGTGCCAGCACCGCTACAGGGGGCGGCTATGGCTACACCTTC. This translates into CASTATGGGYGYTF. V and J are TRBV6-2 or TRBV6-3 and TRBJ1-2; 9 nucleotides match TRBD1. J lost 4 bases, V lost 7 bases, and 7 bases had no gene match. Germline V gene lookup returns CDR1 MNHEY and CDR2 SVGEGT. The CDR3 totals 14 residues.

CDR3: CASTILSGTEAFF. CDR3 DNA: TGCGCCAGCACCATATTATCGGGGACTGAAGCTTTCTTT. The chain couples TRBV5-1 to TRBJ1-1; D remains ambiguous. CDR1 SGHRS and CDR2 YFSETQ come from the germline V gene. CDR3 length equals 13 residues. Trimming cost V 6 bases and J 5 bases, with 14 bases left between them.

This chain connects TRBV2 to TRBJ1-1; 8 bases agree with TRBD1. Germline lookup yields CDR1 SNHLY and CDR2 FYNNEI. The CDR3 length is 13 residues. V lost 2 bases to trimming and J lost 11 bases; unmatched junction nucleotides: 7. CDR3 DNA: TGTGCCAGCAGTGAACGGACAGGGTCAAGGGCTTTCTTT. Amino acid sequence: CASSERTGSRAFF.

This chain connects TRBV3-1 to TRBJ1-2, with D perhaps TRBD1 (6 bases). Looked up from germline, CDR1 is LGHDT and CDR2 is YNNKEL (reference sequence). This CDR3 spans 13 amino acids. V was clipped by 4 bases and J by 8 bases, with 14 bases between them. The CDR3 protein is CASSLEGGGGYTF. The DNA of the CDR3 is TGTGCCAGCAGCCTAGAGGGGGGAGGCGGCTACACCTTC.